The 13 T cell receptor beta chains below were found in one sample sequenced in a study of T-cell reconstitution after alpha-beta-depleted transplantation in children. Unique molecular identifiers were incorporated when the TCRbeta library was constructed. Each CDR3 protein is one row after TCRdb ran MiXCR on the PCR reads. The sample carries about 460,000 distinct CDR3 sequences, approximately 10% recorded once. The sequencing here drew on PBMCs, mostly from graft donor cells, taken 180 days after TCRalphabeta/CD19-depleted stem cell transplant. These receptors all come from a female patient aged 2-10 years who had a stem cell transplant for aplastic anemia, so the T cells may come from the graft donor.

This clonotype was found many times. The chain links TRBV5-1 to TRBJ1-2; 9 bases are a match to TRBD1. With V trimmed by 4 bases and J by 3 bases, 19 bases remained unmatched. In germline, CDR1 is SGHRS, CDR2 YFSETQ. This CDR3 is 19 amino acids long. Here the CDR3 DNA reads TGCGCCAGCAGCAGATTCCCGGACAGGGGAAGCCGGAGCTACTATGGCTACACCTTC. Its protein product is CASSRFPDRGSRSYYGYTF.

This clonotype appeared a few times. The CDR3 nucleotides are TGTGCCACCTGGGGGGGAACCTACGAGCAGTACTTC. It specifies CATWGGTYEQYF. The V and J genes are TRBV6-5 and TRBJ2-7; the match to TRBD2 covers 7 bases. The V segment lost 10 bases and the J segment 2 bases; nucleotides outside the gene matches: 5. This CDR3 is 12 amino acids long. Germline CDR1 MNHEY, CDR2 SVGAGI.

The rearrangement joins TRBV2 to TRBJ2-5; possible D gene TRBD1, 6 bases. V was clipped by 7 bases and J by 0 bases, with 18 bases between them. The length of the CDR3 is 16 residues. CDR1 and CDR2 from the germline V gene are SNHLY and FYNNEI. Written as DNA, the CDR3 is TGTGCCAGCATTCCGACCGTCCGGGACAACCAAGAGACCCAGTACTTC. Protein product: CASIPTVRDNQETQYF. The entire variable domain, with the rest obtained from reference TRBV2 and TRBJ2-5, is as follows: EPEVTQTPSHQVTQMGQEVILRCVPISNHLYFYWYRQILGQKVEFLVSFYNNEISEKSEIFDDQFSVERPDGSNFTLKIRSTKLEDSAMYFCASIPTVRDNQETQYFGPGTRLLVL.

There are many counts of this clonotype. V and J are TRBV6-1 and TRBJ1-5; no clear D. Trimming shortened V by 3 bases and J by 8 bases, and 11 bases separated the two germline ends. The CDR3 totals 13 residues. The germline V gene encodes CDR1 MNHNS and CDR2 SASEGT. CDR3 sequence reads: CASSEREMKPQHF. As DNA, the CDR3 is TGTGCCAGCAGTGAGAGGGAAATGAAGCCCCAGCATTTT.

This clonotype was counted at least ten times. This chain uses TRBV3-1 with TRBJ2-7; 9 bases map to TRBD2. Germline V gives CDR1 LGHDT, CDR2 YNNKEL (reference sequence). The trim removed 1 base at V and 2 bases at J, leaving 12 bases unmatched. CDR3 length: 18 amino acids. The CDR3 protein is CASSQGITVRGRAYEQYF. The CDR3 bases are TGTGCCAGCAGCCAAGGGATTACGGTGCGCGGGAGGGCCTACGAGCAGTACTTC.

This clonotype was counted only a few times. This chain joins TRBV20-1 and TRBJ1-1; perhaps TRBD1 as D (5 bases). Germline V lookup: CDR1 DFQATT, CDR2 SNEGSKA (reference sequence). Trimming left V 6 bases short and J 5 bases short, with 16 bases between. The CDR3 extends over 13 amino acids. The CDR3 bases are TGCAGTGCCTGGGCCCCCGGGGGGACTGAAGCTTTCTTT. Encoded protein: CSAWAPGGTEAFF.

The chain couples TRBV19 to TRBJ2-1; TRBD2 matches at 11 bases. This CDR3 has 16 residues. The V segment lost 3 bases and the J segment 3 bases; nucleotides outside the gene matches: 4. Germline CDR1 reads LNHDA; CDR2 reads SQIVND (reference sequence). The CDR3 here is CASSITGTSGYNEQFF. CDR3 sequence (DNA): TGTGCCAGTAGTATTACCGGGACTAGCGGCTACAATGAGCAGTTCTTC.

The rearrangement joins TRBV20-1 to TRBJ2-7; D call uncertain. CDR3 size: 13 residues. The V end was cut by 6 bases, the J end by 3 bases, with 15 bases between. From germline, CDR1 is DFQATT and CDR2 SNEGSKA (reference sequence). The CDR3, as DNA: TGCAGTGCCCGTGTAGCTGGTGTCTACGAGCAGTACGTC. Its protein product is CSARVAGVYEQYV.

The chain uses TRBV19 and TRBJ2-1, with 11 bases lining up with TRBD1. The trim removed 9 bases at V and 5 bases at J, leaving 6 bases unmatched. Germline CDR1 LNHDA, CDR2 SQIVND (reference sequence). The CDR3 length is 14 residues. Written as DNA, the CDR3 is TGTGCCAGAGGACAGGGGGCGAAAAACAATGAGCAGTTCTTC. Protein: CARGQGAKNNEQFF.

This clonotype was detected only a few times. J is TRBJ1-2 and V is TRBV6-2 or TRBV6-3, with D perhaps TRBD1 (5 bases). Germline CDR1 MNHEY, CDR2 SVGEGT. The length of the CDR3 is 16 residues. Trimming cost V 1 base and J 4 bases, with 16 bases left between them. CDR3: CASSYFLSWGIYGYTF. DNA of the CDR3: TGTGCCAGCAGTTACTTCTTGAGTTGGGGCATCTATGGCTACACCTTC.

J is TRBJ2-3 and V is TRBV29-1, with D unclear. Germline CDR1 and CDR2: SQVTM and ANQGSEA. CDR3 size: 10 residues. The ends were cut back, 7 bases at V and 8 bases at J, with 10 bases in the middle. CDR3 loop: CSAAVSTQYF. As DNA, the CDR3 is TGCAGCGCCGCTGTGTCTACGCAGTATTTT.

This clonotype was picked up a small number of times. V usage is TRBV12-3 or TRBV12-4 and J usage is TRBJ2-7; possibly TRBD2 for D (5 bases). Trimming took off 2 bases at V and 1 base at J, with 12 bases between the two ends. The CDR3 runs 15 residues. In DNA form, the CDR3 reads TGTGCCAGCAGTTTACGGGGTTCTCCTTCCTACGAGCAGTACTTC. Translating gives CASSLRGSPSYEQYF.

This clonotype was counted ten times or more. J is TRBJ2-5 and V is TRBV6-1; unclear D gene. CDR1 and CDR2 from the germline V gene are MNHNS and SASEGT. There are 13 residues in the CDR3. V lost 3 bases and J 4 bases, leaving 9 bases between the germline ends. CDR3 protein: CASSEWRPETQYF. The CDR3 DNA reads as TGTGCCAGCAGTGAGTGGCGCCCAGAGACCCAGTACTTC.